This T cell receptor beta chain was recorded in a study of cytomegalovirus exposure and HLA in healthy donors. Study findings and constraints: Analysis was carried out at a later point, and it linked a missense DCLRE1C variant to TCR beta V- and J-gene trimming.

Points on this clone: What it binds is unknown.

PCR was performed using 60 Vbeta and 13 Jbeta primers. Clones were read by immunoSEQ multiplex PCR, and TCRdb kept only the in-frame ones, dropping some. This table holds approximately 300,000 clones, under 90% found once. With 0 bases removed from V and 8 bases from J, the gap between germline ends came to 17 bases. The CDR3 runs to 16 residues. CDR1 is GTSNPN and CDR2 is SVGIG in the germline V gene (reference sequence). At collection, donors were nominally healthy, but unrecorded immune exposures were probable. The sequence derives from a girl under 10 years old in good health and CMV-seronegative. This chain joins TRBV30 and TRBJ1-6; D unclear. Sequencing was done on a sample of PBMCs. This CDR3 reads CAWSVRSPMVDSPLHF. The CDR3, as DNA: TGTGCCTGGAGTGTTAGGAGTCCGATGGTTGATTCACCCCTCCACTTT.